These T cell receptor beta chains were read from a single sample in a study of T cell responses to AZD1222 COVID-19 vaccine. Sequencing was performed with immunoSEQ multiplex PCR; in TCRdb, only in-frame clones are kept and a portion is missing. This table holds around 81,000 clones, around four fifths found once. The sample in question was peripheral blood, obtained on day 0 of AZD1222 vaccination. These receptor sequences come from an adult in good health. Each CDR3 is given without its conserved first and last residue. Each record gives: J gene, V gene, CDR3 protein.

TRBJ2-7 TRBV7-9 ASSPRTRRYEQY
TRBJ1-2 TRBV5-4 ASSSDRGLINYGYT
TRBJ2-5 TRBV7-7 ASSETGGPQETQY
TRBJ1-1 TRBV9 ASSVLETEAF
TRBJ2-1 TRBV19 ASSILSGRKGNEQF
TRBJ2-7 TRBV7-9 ASSLREIYYEQY
TRBJ2-2 TRBV4-2 ASSHPPPGQKNTGELF
TRBJ1-1 TRBV7-6 ASSLAAGAGTEAF
TRBJ2-7 TRBV30 AWSAEIYEQY
TRBJ1-2 TRBV19 ASSIRGFHYGYT
TRBJ1-4 TRBV4-1 ASSQEWGRGRLGDEKLF
TRBJ2-2 TRBV19 ASSTLQVSTGELF
TRBJ2-7 TRBV7-2 ASSILGGLSYEQY
TRBJ2-1 TRBV7-8 ASSRSGAEQF